The entry below describes one TCR beta chain. Its antigen remains unidentified. Sequenced by immunoSEQ multiplex PCR; TCRdb stores in-frame clones only, minus some. The data show about 190,000 clones, with about 80% seen just once and less than 8.5% held by the top ten. This sample is part of a study of cytomegalovirus exposure and HLA in healthy donors. V dropped 4 bases and J dropped 11 bases, with 17 bases sitting between them. Germline CDR1 SQVTM, CDR2 ANQGSEA. This CDR3 is 12 amino acids long. Study-wide points: The study labeled 150 to 200 TCR beta chains cytomegalovirus-associated. Published work reported that the classifier diagnosed cytomegalovirus status with high specificity and sensitivity.

This chain connects TRBV29-1 to TRBJ1-1, with D perhaps matching TRBD1 (6 bases). The sequence was collected from a man between 18 and 35 years old in good health and CMV-seropositive. Material: PBMCs. The CDR3 is CSVASTGRVAFF. DNA of the CDR3: TGCAGCGTTGCATCCACAGGGAGGGTGGCTTTCTTT.